The T cell receptor (beta chain) under discussion was sequenced for a study of tumor-infiltrating lymphocytes in primary liver carcinoma. V lost 8 bases and J lost 5, with 15 bases in between. The CDR3 is 13 residues long. The germline V gene has CDR1 LNHNV and CDR2 YYDKDF (reference sequence). Starting material of 500 ng total RNA yielded TCR beta cDNA via a constant-region primer. Employing slightly modified ARM-PCR, three nested multiplex PCR rounds were run, and these gave rise to the TCR beta libraries. Amplification in the first two PCR rounds was performed using TRBV1-TRBV30 forward primers and a C-beta reverse primer for around 11 cycles each. Via MiXCR, TCRdb re-called the multiplex PCR reads, giving one row per CDR3 protein. This table has about 99,000 distinct CDR3 sequences, about 70% appearing once. Unsorted bulk tissue of about 20-30 mg yielded co-extracted RNA and DNA. Through surgical resection, the patients' primary liver carcinoma was treated.

Material: liver tumor tissue from sampling region 5. The subset here: tumor region T5, tumor centre. This sequence joins TRBV15 and TRBJ2-5; tentatively, D is TRBD2 (6 bases). This sequence originates from a woman between 55 and 75 years old with primary liver carcinoma and hepatitis B virus infection. The CDR3 protein is CATERDRGETQYF. CDR3 sequence (DNA): TGTGCCACCGAAAGGGACCGGGGGGAGACCCAGTACTTC.